A selection of T cell receptor beta chains follows, all from one sample in a study of blood T cell repertoires in COVID-19. Generated by immunoSEQ multiplex PCR, the TCRdb table keeps only in-frame clones and is missing some. In the table there are 60,000 or so clones, approximately 80% of which are singletons. The specimen sequenced was peripheral blood. The receptors were gathered from a man between 25 and 39 years old with COVID-19, enrolled during active disease. Both conserved end residues are part of each CDR3. D genes are given only for firm matches. Clone size is not always given. Where it is, it says once, few, many or a class for expanded clones.

size: NA
D: NA
V: TRBV12-3/TRBV12-4
J: TRBJ1-2
CDR3: CASSRDTYGYTF
DNA: TGTGCCAGCAGCAGGGACACCTATGGCTACACCTTC

size: NA
D: NA
V: TRBV5-5
J: TRBJ1-1
CDR3: CASSLGGGYHTEAFF
DNA: TGTGCCAGCAGCTTGGGGGGAGGGTATCACACTGAAGCTTTCTTT

size: NA
D: TRBD2
V: TRBV2
J: TRBJ2-5
CDR3: CASSATTSGSGTQYF
DNA: TGTGCCAGCAGTGCGACGACTAGCGGGAGCGGGACCCAGTACTTC

size: NA
D: TRBD1
V: TRBV28
J: TRBJ2-3
CDR3: CASSYTGGIRTDTQYF
DNA: TGTGCCAGCAGTTACACAGGGGGAATTAGAACAGATACGCAGTATTTT

size: NA
D: TRBD2
V: TRBV6-6
J: TRBJ2-7
CDR3: CASSQNPGLAGSYEQYF
DNA: TGTGCCAGCAGTCAAAACCCGGGACTAGCGGGCTCCTACGAGCAGTACTTC

size: NA
D: TRBD1
V: TRBV2
J: TRBJ2-7
CDR3: CASSEPGQNYEQYF
DNA: TGTGCCAGCAGCGAACCGGGACAGAACTACGAGCAGTACTTC

size: NA
D: TRBD2
V: TRBV28
J: TRBJ2-1
CDR3: CATKGTSGYNEQFF
DNA: TGTGCCACCAAGGGGACTAGCGGCTACAATGAGCAGTTCTTC

size: NA
D: NA
V: TRBV9
J: TRBJ1-1
CDR3: CASSVRDIYTSNTEAFF
DNA: TGTGCCAGCAGCGTCCGGGACATCTACACCTCGAACACTGAAGCTTTCTTT

size: NA
D: TRBD1
V: TRBV6-2/TRBV6-3
J: TRBJ2-7
CDR3: CASSHSGTGDMGEQYF
DNA: TGTGCCAGCAGTCACTCCGGGACAGGGGACATGGGCGAGCAGTACTTC

size: NA
D: NA
V: TRBV6-4
J: TRBJ2-6
CDR3: CASSEDSPGANVLTF
DNA: TGTGCCAGCAGTGAGGACAGCCCTGGGGCCAACGTCCTGACTTTC

size: NA
D: NA
V: TRBV15
J: TRBJ1-2
CDR3: CATSRSPPGSLDGYTF
DNA: TGTGCCACCAGCAGATCCCCCCCCGGGAGTTTGGATGGCTACACCTTC

size: NA
D: NA
V: TRBV7-8
J: TRBJ2-7
CDR3: CASSPPGGGLPYEQYF
DNA: TGTGCCAGCAGCCCGCCAGGGGGAGGCCTCCCCTACGAGCAGTACTTC

size: NA
D: NA
V: TRBV27
J: TRBJ1-4
CDR3: CASSPSPLTGNGDEKLFF
DNA: TGTGCCAGCAGTCCCTCCCCCCTGACAGGTAATGGGGATGAAAAACTGTTTTTT

size: few
D: NA
V: TRBV11-2
J: TRBJ2-4
CDR3: CASSLPNSVPPNIQYF
DNA: NA

size: NA
D: NA
V: TRBV19
J: TRBJ2-5
CDR3: CASSIEGAETQYF
DNA: TGTGCCAGTAGTATAGAGGGCGCCGAGACCCAGTACTTC

size: NA
D: NA
V: TRBV18
J: TRBJ1-1
CDR3: CASSENRRDTEAFF
DNA: TGTGCCAGCTCGGAAAACAGGAGGGACACTGAAGCTTTCTTT

size: NA
D: NA
V: TRBV28
J: TRBJ1-3
CDR3: CASREDRNSGNTIYF
DNA: TGTGCCAGCAGGGAAGACAGAAACTCTGGAAACACCATATATTTT

size: NA
D: NA
V: TRBV6-1
J: TRBJ2-4
CDR3: CASSELPRTVENIQYF
DNA: TGTGCCAGCAGTGAACTCCCGCGGACAGTGGAAAACATTCAGTACTTC

size: NA
D: NA
V: TRBV6-5
J: TRBJ1-1
CDR3: CASHSPRGGWTEAFF
DNA: TGTGCCAGCCACAGTCCAAGGGGAGGCTGGACTGAAGCTTTCTTT

size: NA
D: TRBD1
V: TRBV4-1
J: TRBJ1-1
CDR3: CASSHRQGDLMNTEAFF
DNA: TGCGCCAGCAGCCACCGACAGGGGGACCTTATGAACACTGAAGCTTTCTTT

size: NA
D: NA
V: TRBV10-3
J: TRBJ1-3
CDR3: CAMKDRAGNTIYF
DNA: TGTGCCATGAAGGACAGAGCCGGAAACACCATATATTTT

size: NA
D: NA
V: TRBV27
J: TRBJ1-1
CDR3: CASSRSGANTEAFF
DNA: TGTGCCAGCAGTCGGTCGGGAGCGAACACTGAAGCTTTCTTT

size: NA
D: NA
V: TRBV7-3
J: TRBJ1-3
CDR3: CASSLFTRASGNTIYF
DNA: TGTGCCAGCAGCTTATTTACCAGGGCCTCTGGAAACACCATATATTTT

size: NA
D: NA
V: TRBV19
J: TRBJ2-3
CDR3: CASSIIAEHTDTQYF
DNA: TGTGCCAGTAGTATTATAGCGGAACACACAGATACGCAGTATTTT

size: many
D: TRBD2
V: TRBV7-8
J: TRBJ2-7
CDR3: CASSPSGTVFYEQYF
DNA: TGTGCCAGCAGCCCAAGCGGGACTGTATTCTACGAGCAGTACTTC